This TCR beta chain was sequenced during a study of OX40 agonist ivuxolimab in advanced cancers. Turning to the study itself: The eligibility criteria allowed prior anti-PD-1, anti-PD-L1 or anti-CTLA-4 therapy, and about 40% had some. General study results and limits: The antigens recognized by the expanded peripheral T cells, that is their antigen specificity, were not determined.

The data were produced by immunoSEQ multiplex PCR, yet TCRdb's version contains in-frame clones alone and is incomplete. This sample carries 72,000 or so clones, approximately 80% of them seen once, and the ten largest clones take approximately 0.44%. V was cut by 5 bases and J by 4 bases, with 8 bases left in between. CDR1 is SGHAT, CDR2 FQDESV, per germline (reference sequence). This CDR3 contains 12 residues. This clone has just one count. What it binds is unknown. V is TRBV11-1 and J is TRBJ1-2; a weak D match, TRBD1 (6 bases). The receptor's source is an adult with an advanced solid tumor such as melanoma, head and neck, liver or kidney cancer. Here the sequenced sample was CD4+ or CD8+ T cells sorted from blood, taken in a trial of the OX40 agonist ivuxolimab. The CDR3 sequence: CASSQDSYGYTF. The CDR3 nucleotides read TGTGCCAGCAGCCAGGACAGCTATGGCTACACCTTC. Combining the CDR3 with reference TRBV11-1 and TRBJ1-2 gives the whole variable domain EAEVAQSPRYKITEKSQAVAFWCDPISGHATLYWYRQILGQGPELLVQFQDESVVDDSQLPKDRFSAERLKGVDSTLKIQPAELGDSAMYLCASSQDSYGYTFGSGTRLTVV.